The 10 T cell receptor beta chains listed next were all sequenced from one sample in a study of PD-L1 blockade in urothelial cancer. Sequencing was performed with immunoSEQ multiplex PCR; in TCRdb, only in-frame clones are kept and a portion is missing. Among under 45,000 clones, 82% were seen once, and the ten largest hold roughly 18%. This specimen was PBMCs, taken around atezolizumab (anti-PD-L1) treatment. The receptor set was obtained from a man aged 55 to 70 with urothelial cancer.

CDR3 bases: TGTGCCAGCTCCCGGGAGGAGGGTTCCGGTGAAGCTTTCTTT. Translation gives CASSREEGSGEAFF. This chain joins TRBV2 and TRBJ1-1, with D hard to call. The CDR3 covers 14 residues. V gave up 8 bases and J gave up 7 bases, with 20 bases separating them. The germline CDR1 and CDR2 sequences are SNHLY and FYNNEI.

The chain couples TRBV7-9 to TRBJ1-3, with 9 bases identical to TRBD1. V was pared by 5 bases and J by 8 bases, with 16 bases of the junction left unmatched. The CDR3 is 17 residues long. Germline V gene lookup returns CDR1 SEHNR and CDR2 FQNEAQ (reference sequence). The CDR3 region is CASSASGTGNLLDTIYF. The CDR3 DNA sequence: TGTGCCAGCAGCGCCTCCGGGACAGGGAATCTTCTCGACACCATATATTTT.

The J gene is TRBJ2-1, the V gene TRBV5-4, with 8 positions matching TRBD2. Trimming at V came to 4 bases and at J to 3 bases, leaving 18 bases not matched to a gene. Looked up from germline, CDR1 is SGHNT and CDR2 is YYREEE (reference sequence). The CDR3 totals 19 residues. CDR3 sequence reads: CASSLPGQGRGAIYNEQFF. CDR3 sequence (DNA): TGTGCCAGCAGCCTCCCCGGGCAGGGGCGGGGGGCCATCTACAATGAGCAGTTCTTC.

The chain uses TRBV9 and TRBJ1-4, with a weak D call TRBD1 (5 bases). The ends were cut back, 0 bases at V and 8 bases at J, with 14 bases in the middle. Per germline, CDR1 SGDLS and CDR2 YYNGEE. This CDR3 is built from 15 residues. The CDR3 spells CASSVAVGVQEKLFF. The CDR3 DNA reads as TGTGCCAGCAGCGTAGCGGTAGGGGTTCAGGAAAAACTGTTTTTT. Variable domain in full (rest from reference TRBV9 and TRBJ1-4): DSGVTQTPKHLITATGQRVTLRCSPRSGDLSVYWYQQSLDQGLQFLIQYYNGEERAKGNILERFSAQQFPDLHSELNLSSLELGDSALYFCASSVAVGVQEKLFFGSGTQLSVL.

The V call is TRBV6-5, the J call TRBJ1-2, with no clear D. Per the germline V gene, CDR1 is MNHEY and CDR2 is SVGAGI. The CDR3 runs 13 residues. Trimming stripped 6 bases from V and 0 bases from J, with 8 bases between. CDR3 residues: CASSFIANYGYTF. In DNA, the CDR3 is TGTGCCAGCAGCTTTATAGCTAACTATGGCTACACCTTC.

This chain uses TRBV21-1 with TRBJ1-3; the tabulated D call, TRBD1, remains unverified against the DNA. TRBV21-1 is designated a pseudogene. The CDR3 runs 15 residues. CDR3 in DNA: TGTGCCAGCAGCAAGACAGGGTTTCCTGGAAACACCATATATTTT. Amino acids: CASSKTGFPGNTIYF.

The V and J genes are TRBV30 and TRBJ1-6, with a weak D call TRBD1 (6 bases). Germline V gene sequence: CDR1 GTSNPN, CDR2 SVGIG (reference sequence). The V end lost 1 base, the J end lost 8 bases, and 9 bases lay between the germline ends. This CDR3 has 13 residues. The CDR3 here is CAWSGRQDSPLHF. The CDR3 DNA is TGTGCCTGGAGTGGCCGACAGGATTCACCCCTCCACTTT.

The chain joins TRBV9 to TRBJ2-5; D perhaps matches TRBD2 (6 bases). CDR1 SGDLS and CDR2 YYNGEE come from the germline V gene. The V end lost 4 bases, the J end lost 2 bases, and 15 bases lay between the germline ends. The length of the CDR3 is 15 residues. In DNA form, the CDR3 reads TGTGCCAGCAGCCCGGGGGAATCGATACAAGAGACCCAGTACTTC. Protein: CASSPGESIQETQYF.

The chain employs TRBV6-1 and TRBJ1-1, with D hard to call. CDR1 is MNHNS, CDR2 SASEGT, per germline. The CDR3 loop spans 15 amino acids. V shed 1 base and J shed 1 base, with 10 bases lying between them. The DNA of the CDR3 is TGTGCCAGCAGTGAAGGAGGCACCACGAACACTGAAGCTTTCTTT. Translated, it gives CASSEGGTTNTEAFF.

V is TRBV5-6 and J is TRBJ1-5; D perhaps matches TRBD1 (5 bases). V shed 1 base and J shed 3 bases, with 8 bases lying between them. The CDR3 has 14 residues. Germline CDR1 reads SGHDT; CDR2 reads YYEEEE. DNA for the CDR3: TGTGCCAGCAGCTTGCCGGGACTCAATCAGCCCCAGCATTTT. It specifies CASSLPGLNQPQHF.